One sample yielded the 10 T cell receptor beta chains listed below, sequenced in a study of cytotoxic CD8 clonotypes in ibrutinib-treated CLL. Clones were read by immunoSEQ multiplex PCR, and TCRdb kept only the in-frame ones, dropping some. The sample has around 15,000 clones, 55% to 65% seen once. The input for sequencing was PBMCs, taken before ibrutinib treatment. These TCRs come from a human donor with chronic lymphocytic leukemia.

This clone was detected only a few times. The rearrangement uses TRBV2 and TRBJ2-3; the match to TRBD2 covers 7 bases. The germline CDR1 and CDR2 sequences are SNHLY and FYNNEI. The V gene end was trimmed by 5 bases and the J gene end by 8 bases; junction bases not matched to a gene: 10. The CDR3 sequence is 14 residues long. This chain's CDR3 is CASSSVSGGFTQYF. CDR3 DNA sequence: TGTGCCAGCAGTTCTGTATCGGGGGGTTTTACGCAGTATTTT.

Remarks on this clone: Other DNA sequences in the sample encode the same CDR3. The chain combines TRBV28 with TRBJ1-2, with D uncertain. Trimming took 6 bases from V and 7 from J, leaving 21 bases between them. Germline CDR1 and CDR2: MDHEN and SYDVKM. CDR3 size: 15 residues. DNA of the CDR3: TGTGCCAGCAGCTTTGATACCGAAGGGTTGGGTGGCTACACCTTC. Residues: CASSFDTEGLGGYTF.

The V call is TRBV10-2, the J call TRBJ2-1; the D gene could be TRBD1 or TRBD2 (5 bases each). The CDR3 covers 10 residues. Germline V lookup: CDR1 WSHSY, CDR2 SAAADI. V gave up 4 bases and J gave up 11 bases, with 6 bases separating them. The CDR3 reads CASSGGQQFF. CDR3 coding DNA: TGCGCCAGCAGTGGGGGACAGCAGTTCTTC.

This clone has only a few counts. V and J are TRBV5-4 and TRBJ2-3, with a tentative D call TRBD1 (6 bases). Trimming removed 4 bases from V and 4 bases from J, with 13 bases in between. The germline CDR1 and CDR2 sequences are SGHNT and YYREEE (reference sequence). The CDR3 consists of 14 residues. CDR3 sequence (DNA): TGTGCCAGCAGCCGAACAGGGCAACCAGATACGCAGTATTTT. This sequence encodes CASSRTGQPDTQYF.

The chain has TRBV27 and TRBJ1-2, with D maybe TRBD1 (5 bases). Trimming left V 3 bases short and J 4 bases short, with 9 bases between. CDR1 is MNHEY, CDR2 SMNVEV, per germline (reference sequence). This CDR3 is 13 amino acids long. CDR3 sequence reads: CASSFRQTYGYTF. The CDR3 DNA follows: TGTGCCAGCAGTTTCCGACAGACCTATGGCTACACCTTC.

This clone has only one observation. The chain uses TRBV7-5 and TRBJ2-1; the table names TRBD2, a call not compared with the DNA. TRBV7-5 is recorded as a pseudogene. The CDR3 has 15 residues. CDR3 sequence (DNA): TGTGCCAGCGCTGACTCACTAGCGGCCCACAATGAGCAGTTCTTC. Amino acid sequence: CASADSLAAHNEQFF.

V is TRBV9 and J is TRBJ2-5, with TRBD1 identical over 7 bases. This CDR3 contains 15 residues. With V trimmed by 0 bases and J by 3 bases, 5 bases remained unmatched. CDR1 and CDR2 (germline): SGDLS, YYNGEE. The CDR3 region is CASSVGNRGKETQYF. CDR3 in DNA: TGTGCCAGCAGCGTAGGGAACAGGGGTAAAGAGACCCAGTACTTC.

The chain recombines TRBV11-3 with TRBJ2-1; D assignment may be TRBD1 or TRBD2 (5 bases each). The CDR3 runs 14 residues. The germline gives CDR1 SGHNT, CDR2 YENEEA. V was pared by 3 bases and J by 5 bases, with 11 bases between. As DNA, the CDR3 is TGTGCCAGCAGCTTGGGGCGGGTAGACAATGAGCAGTTCTTC. Encoded protein: CASSLGRVDNEQFF. The full variable domain, with the rest looked up from reference TRBV11-3 and TRBJ2-1, is EAGVVQSPRYKIIEKKQPVAFWCNPISGHNTLYWYLQNLGQGPELLIRYENEEAVDDSQLPKDRFSAERLKGVDSTLKIQPAELGDSAVYLCASSLGRVDNEQFFGPGTRLTVL.

The chain has TRBV11-2 and TRBJ2-3; tentatively, D is TRBD2 (6 bases). The germline CDR1 and CDR2 sequences are SGHAT and FQNNGV. V was shortened by 2 bases and J by 2 bases, with 11 bases between the two germline ends. CDR3 size: 15 residues. The CDR3 here is CASSLMGGSTDTQYF. CDR3 coding DNA: TGTGCCAGCAGCTTAATGGGGGGTTCCACAGATACGCAGTATTTT.

This clone was seen only once. The chain recombines TRBV11-3 with TRBJ2-5, with TRBD2 matching 9 bases. The CDR3 sequence is 16 residues long. V was pared by 5 bases and J by 4 bases, with 11 bases of the junction left unmatched. Germline assignment: CDR1 SGHNT and CDR2 YENEEA. The CDR3 DNA follows: TGTGCCAGCAGCCCCGGGGGACTAGCTGCGGGAGAGACCCAGTACTTC. It encodes CASSPGGLAAGETQYF.